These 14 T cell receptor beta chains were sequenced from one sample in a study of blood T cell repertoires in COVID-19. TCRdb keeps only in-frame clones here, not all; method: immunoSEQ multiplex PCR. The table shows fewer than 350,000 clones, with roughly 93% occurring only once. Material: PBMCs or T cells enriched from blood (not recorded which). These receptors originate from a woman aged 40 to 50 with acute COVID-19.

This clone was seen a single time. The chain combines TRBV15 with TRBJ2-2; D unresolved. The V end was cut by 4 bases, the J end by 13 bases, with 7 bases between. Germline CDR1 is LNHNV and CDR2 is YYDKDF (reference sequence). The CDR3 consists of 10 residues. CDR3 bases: TGTGCCACCAGCAATTTATTGCTGTTTTTT. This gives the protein CATSNLLLFF.

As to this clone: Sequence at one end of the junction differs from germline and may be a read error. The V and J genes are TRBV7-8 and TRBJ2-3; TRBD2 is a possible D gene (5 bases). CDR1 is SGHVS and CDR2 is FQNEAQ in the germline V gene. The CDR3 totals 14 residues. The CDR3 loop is CASSLASSKDTQYF. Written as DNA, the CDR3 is TGTGCCAGCAGCTTAGCTTCTAGCAAAGATACGCAGTATTTT.

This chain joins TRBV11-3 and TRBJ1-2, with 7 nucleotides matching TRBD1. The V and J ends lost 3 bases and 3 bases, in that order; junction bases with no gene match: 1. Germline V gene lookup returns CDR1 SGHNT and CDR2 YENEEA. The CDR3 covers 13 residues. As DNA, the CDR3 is TGTGCCAGCAGCTTGGGACAGTACTATGGCTACACCTTC. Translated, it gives CASSLGQYYGYTF.

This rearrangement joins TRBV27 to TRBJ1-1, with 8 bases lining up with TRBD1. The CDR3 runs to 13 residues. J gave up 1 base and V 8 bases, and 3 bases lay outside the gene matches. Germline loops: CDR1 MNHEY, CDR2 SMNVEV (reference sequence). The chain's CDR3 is CASRGTGNTEAFF. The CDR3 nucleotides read TGTGCCAGCCGCGGGACAGGGAACACTGAAGCTTTCTTT.

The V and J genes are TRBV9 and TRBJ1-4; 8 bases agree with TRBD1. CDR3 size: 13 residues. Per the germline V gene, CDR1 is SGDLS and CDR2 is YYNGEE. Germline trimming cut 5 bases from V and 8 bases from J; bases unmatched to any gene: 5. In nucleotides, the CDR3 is TGTGCCAGCAGGTCGGACAGGGAGGAAAAACTGTTTTTT. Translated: CASRSDREEKLFF.

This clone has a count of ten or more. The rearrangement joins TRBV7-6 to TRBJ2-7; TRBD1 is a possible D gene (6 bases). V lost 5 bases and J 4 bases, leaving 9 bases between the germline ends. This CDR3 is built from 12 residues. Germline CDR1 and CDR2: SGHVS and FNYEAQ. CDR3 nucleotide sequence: TGTGCCAGCAGCCCTACAGGGTACGAGCAGTACTTC. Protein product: CASSPTGYEQYF. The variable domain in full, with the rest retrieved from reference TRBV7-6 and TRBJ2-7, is GAGVSQSPRYKVTKRGQDVALRCDPISGHVSLYWYRQALGQGPEFLTYFNYEAQQDKSGLPNDRFSAERPEGSISTLTIQRTEQRDSAMYRCASSPTGYEQYFGPGTRLTVT.

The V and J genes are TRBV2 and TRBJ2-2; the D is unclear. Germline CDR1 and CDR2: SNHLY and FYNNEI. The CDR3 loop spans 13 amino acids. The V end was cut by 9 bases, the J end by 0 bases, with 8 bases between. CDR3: CASSRANTGELFF. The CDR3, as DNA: TGTGCCAGTAGTCGAGCGAACACCGGGGAGCTGTTTTTT.

CDR3 sequence (DNA): TGTGCCAGCTCAGGACAGGCCCTTAACTATGGCTACACCTTC. This codes for CASSGQALNYGYTF. This chain connects TRBV6-5 to TRBJ1-2; TRBD1 matches at 7 bases. The junction had 7 bases not matched to a gene; V was cut back by 8 bases and J by 1 base. Germline CDR1 is MNHEY and CDR2 is SVGAGI. The CDR3 extends over 14 amino acids.

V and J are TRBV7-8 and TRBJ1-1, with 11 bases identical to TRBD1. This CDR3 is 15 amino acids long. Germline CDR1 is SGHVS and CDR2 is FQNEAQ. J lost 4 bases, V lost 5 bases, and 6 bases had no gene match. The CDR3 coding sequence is TGTGCCAGCAGCGATGGTGGGACAGGGGGCACTGAAGCTTTCTTT. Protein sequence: CASSDGGTGGTEAFF.

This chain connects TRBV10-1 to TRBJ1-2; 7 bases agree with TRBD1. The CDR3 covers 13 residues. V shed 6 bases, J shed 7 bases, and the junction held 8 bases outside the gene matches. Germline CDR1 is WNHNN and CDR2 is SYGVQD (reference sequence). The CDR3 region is CASSPGTVGGYTF. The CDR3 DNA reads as TGCGCCAGCAGCCCCGGGACAGTCGGTGGCTACACCTTC.

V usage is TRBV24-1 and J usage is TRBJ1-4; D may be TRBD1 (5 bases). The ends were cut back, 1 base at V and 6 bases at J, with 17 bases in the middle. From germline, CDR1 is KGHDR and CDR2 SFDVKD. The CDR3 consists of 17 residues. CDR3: CATSDLGAAGYYEKLFF. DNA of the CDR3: TGTGCCACCAGTGATTTAGGGGCGGCGGGATATTATGAAAAACTGTTTTTT.

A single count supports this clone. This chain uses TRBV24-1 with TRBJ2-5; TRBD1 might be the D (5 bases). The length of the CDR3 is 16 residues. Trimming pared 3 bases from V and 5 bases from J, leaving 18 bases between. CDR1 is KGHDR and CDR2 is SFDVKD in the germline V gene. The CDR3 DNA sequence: TGTGCCACCAGTGATGATCGTTTGGGCAGGGCTGAGACCCAGTACTTC. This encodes CATSDDRLGRAETQYF.

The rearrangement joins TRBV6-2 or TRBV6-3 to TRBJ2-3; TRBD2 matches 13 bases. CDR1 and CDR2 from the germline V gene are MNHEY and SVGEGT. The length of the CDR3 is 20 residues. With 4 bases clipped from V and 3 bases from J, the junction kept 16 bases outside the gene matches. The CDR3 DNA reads TGTGCCAGCAGTTTTCGGACTAGCGGGGGCTCTTCCCCTAGGACAGATACGCAGTATTTT. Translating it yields CASSFRTSGGSSPRTDTQYF.

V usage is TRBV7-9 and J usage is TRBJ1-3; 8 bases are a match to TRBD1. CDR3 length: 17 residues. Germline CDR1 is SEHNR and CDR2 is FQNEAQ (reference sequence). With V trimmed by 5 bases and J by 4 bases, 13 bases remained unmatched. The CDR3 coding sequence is TGTGCCAGCAGCCGTAGGACAGGGACAACGGAAGGAAACACCATATATTTT. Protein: CASSRRTGTTEGNTIYF.